This T cell receptor (beta chain) was sequenced for a study of blood T cells in healthy people across ages (dated by TCRdb to about 2015). A note on the overall study: In model experiments, roughly one uniquely barcoded TCR beta cDNA molecule per two T cells was captured by template switching. The study analyzed two additional independent replicas of 1 million unique cDNA reads from the same blood draw for two donors, one aged 18 to 29 and one aged 80 or older. To avoid experimental bias, donors of different ages were spread randomly across the sequencing lanes. Four age groups were formed from the donors: young (average about 15 years), middle-aged (just under 40), aged (62) and long-lived (82). Using deep sequencing normalized with unique cDNA molecular identifiers, the study measured how TCR beta repertoire diversity changes with age.

Libraries came from 5' RACE. The reads were generated on an Illumina HiSeq 2500. A second PCR of roughly 6 to 12 cycles was run with a J-beta primer mix and a sample-barcoded 5' primer. Each TCR beta cDNA molecule received a unique molecular identifier from a template-switch 5' adaptor carrying 12 random nucleotides. At least 2.5 million CDR3-containing paired-end reads were obtained from each sample. All of the RNA was converted into first-strand cDNA using the Mint cDNA synthesis kit, with a TRBC-specific oligonucleotide serving as the primer. After uracil-DNA glycosylase treatment, a first 18-cycle PCR used universal primers M1SS and BC2_uni_R on all cDNA. The paper's processing steps were these. Normalization of each sample was performed by random selection of 1 million high-quality reads, each carrying a distinct molecular identifier. Reads with shared molecular identifiers were discarded instead of being binned into consensus sequences. MiTCR, run with a Q25 quality threshold and the strictest error-elimination algorithm, handled CDR3 identification, clonotype clustering and error correction. Lower-bound total TCR beta diversity was estimated with a nonparametric unseen species model using Euler transformation. Through fastp at Q25 and MiXCR, TCRdb rebuilt clones from the public reads, retaining in-frame beta chains. CDR3 protein sequences are deduplicated, and each keeps its most common genes and DNA. V and J calls and clone size were set by TCRdb, not the authors. The sample table contains 600,000 to 650,000 distinct CDR3 sequences; only one count was recorded for roughly 50% of them. The ten largest clones add up to over 30% of the sample.

This clonotype was counted a few times. This clone's antigen is unknown. No base-level quality is on record; no much larger clone is a single base apart. Summary of the overall study and its limitations: The long-lived group showed more naive CD4+ T cells, fewer expanded clones and increased TCR diversity than the aged group, suggesting age selection. Observed TCR beta diversity per million T cells fell roughly linearly with age, and a significant reduction was already apparent by age around 40. A strong correlation was found between observed TCR beta diversity and the percentage of naive T cells measured by flow cytometry. Because the CMV infection status of the donors was unknown, age-related changes in expanded clonotypes may potentially have been confounded. Bulk unsorted PBMC profiling prevented conclusive comparison of naive and antigen-experienced compartments. Total diversity estimates from one million sequenced T cells were considered lower bounds and underestimates.

The germline V end is reduced by 2 bases and the J end by 5 bases; junction bases left unmatched: 5. The germline V gene specifies SGHRS as CDR1 and YFSETQ as CDR2. Its CDR3 holds 16 amino acids, cysteine through phenylalanine. The kept DNA is CDR3 alone, 48 bases in frame from the first base. The donors were roughly 39 Caucasian individuals from Russia, aged 6 to 90 years, who were systemically healthy. Around 10 milliliters of peripheral blood were collected from each donor into EDTA-treated Vacutainer tubes. Ficoll-Paque density-gradient centrifugation was used to isolate PBMCs, with at least 7 million per sample. Total RNA, at least 5.5 micrograms per sample, was extracted from PBMCs with Trizol reagent. For every donor, flow cytometry on a PBMC aliquot measured the percentage of naive CD45RAhigh/CD27high T cells.

The receptor was isolated from a man in his 60s in good health. The sequence joins TRBV5-1 to TRBJ2-4, with TRBD2 identical over 12 junction bases. Sequenced input: blood. The nucleotide sequence is given as TGCGCCAGCAGCTTAACTAGCGGGGGGCCAGAAAACATTCAGTACTTC. This gives the protein CASSLTSGGPENIQYF.